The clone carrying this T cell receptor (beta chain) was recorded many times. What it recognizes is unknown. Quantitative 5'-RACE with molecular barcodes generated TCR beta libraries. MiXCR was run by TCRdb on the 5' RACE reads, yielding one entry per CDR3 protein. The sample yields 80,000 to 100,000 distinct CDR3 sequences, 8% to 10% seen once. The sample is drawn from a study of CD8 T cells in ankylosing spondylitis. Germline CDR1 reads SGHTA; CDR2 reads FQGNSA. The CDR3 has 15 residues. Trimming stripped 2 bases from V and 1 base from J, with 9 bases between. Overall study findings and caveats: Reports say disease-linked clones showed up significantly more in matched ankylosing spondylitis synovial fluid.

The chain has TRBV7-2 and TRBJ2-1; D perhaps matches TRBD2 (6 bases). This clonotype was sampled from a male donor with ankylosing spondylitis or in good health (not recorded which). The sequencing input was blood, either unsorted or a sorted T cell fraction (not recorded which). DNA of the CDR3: TGTGCCAGCAGCTTAATAAGCGGGTCCTACAATGAGCAGTTCTTC. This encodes CASSLISGSYNEQFF.